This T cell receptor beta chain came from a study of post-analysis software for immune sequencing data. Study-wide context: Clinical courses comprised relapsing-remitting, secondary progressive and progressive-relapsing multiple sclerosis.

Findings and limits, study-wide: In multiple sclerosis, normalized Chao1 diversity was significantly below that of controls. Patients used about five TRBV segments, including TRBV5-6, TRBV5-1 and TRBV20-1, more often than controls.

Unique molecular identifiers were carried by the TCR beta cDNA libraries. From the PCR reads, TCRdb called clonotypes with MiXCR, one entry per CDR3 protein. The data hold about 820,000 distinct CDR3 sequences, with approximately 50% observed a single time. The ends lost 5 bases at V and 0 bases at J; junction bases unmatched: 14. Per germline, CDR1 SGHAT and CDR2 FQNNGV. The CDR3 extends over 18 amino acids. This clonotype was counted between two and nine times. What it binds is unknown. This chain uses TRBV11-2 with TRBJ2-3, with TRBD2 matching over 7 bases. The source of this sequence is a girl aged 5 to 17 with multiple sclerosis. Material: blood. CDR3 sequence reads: CASSPPWGLAVSTDTQYF. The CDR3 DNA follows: TGTGCCAGCAGCCCCCCTTGGGGCCTAGCGGTGAGCACAGATACGCAGTATTTT.